This T cell receptor beta chain was identified during a study of cytomegalovirus exposure and HLA in healthy donors. General study findings and limits: Exclusion applied to some V segments, including TRBV6-2 and TRBV6-3, as they were indistinguishable. Most subjects had HLA-A and HLA-B alleles reportedly predicted accurately by TCR beta sequences.

From germline, CDR1 is ENHRY and CDR2 SYGVKD. The CDR3 spans 16 residues. The J segment lost 8 bases and the V segment lost 11 bases, leaving 23 bases of the junction unmatched. PCR was performed using 60 Vbeta and 13 Jbeta primers. Measured with immunoSEQ multiplex PCR; TCRdb has only the in-frame clones, and not every one. The sample yields just over 150,000 clones, 80% to 90% seen once. As for this clone: What it binds is not known.

The source material was PBMCs. This rearrangement joins TRBV10-3 to TRBJ1-2; TRBD1 agrees at 7 bases. The TCR sequence derives from a man aged 18 to 35 in good health and CMV-seronegative. The CDR3 loop is CAAIGRSGQDLLGYTF. CDR3 nucleotides: TGTGCCGCCATCGGCCGGTCCGGACAGGACCTCTTGGGCTACACCTTC.